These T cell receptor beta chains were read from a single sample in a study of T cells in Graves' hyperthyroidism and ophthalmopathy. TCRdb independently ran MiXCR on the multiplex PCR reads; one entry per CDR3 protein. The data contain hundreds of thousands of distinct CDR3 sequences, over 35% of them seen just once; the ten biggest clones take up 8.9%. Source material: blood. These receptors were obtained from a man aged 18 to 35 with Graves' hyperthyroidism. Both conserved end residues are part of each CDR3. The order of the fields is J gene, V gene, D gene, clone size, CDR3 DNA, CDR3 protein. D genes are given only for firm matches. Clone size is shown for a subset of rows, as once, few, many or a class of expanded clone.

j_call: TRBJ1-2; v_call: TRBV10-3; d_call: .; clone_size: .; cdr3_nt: TGTGCCAGCAGTCCCCCCCCCAACTATGGCTACACCTTC; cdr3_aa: CASSPPPNYGYTF
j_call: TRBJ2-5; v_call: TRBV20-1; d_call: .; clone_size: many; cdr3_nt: TGCAGTGCTAGAGGCTGGGACTTTAAAGAGACCCAGTACTTC; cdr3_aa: CSARGWDFKETQYF
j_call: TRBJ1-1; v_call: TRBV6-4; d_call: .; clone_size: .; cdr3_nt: TGTGCCAGCAGTGTTTGGGCCGACACTGAAGCTTTCTTT; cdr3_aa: CASSVWADTEAFF
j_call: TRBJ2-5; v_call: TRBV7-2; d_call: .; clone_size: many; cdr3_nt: TGTGCCAGCAGCCCAGGGCCGTGGGGAGAGACCCAGTACTTC; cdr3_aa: CASSPGPWGETQYF
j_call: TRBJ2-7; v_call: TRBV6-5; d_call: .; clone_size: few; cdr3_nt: TGTGCCAGCAGTCCCCAATCTACAATCGTATATGTCCAGTACTTC; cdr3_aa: CASSPQSTIVYVQYF
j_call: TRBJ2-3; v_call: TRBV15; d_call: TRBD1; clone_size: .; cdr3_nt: TGTGCCACCAGCAGAGCTCCCGGGACAGCCTCCACAGATACGCAGTATTTT; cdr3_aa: CATSRAPGTASTDTQYF
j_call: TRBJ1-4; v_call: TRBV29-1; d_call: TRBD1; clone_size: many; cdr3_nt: TGCAGCGTTGAAACAGGGGCTAATGAAAAACTGTTTTTT; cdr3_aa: CSVETGANEKLFF
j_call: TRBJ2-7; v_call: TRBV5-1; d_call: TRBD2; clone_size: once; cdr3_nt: TGCGCCAGCACCTTGCTAGCGGGGGGATCCTACGAGCAGTACTTC; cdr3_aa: CASTLLAGGSYEQYF
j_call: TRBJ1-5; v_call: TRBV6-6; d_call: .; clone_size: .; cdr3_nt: TGTGCCACAAGAGGGTCGGGCAATCAGCCCCAGCATTTT; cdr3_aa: CATRGSGNQPQHF
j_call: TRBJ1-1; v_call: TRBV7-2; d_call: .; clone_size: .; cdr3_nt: TGTGCCAGCAGCACCCGAGGAAGATATGAAGCTTTCTTT; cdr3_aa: CASSTRGRYEAFF
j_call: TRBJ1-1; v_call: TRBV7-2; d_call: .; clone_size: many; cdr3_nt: TGTGCCAGCAGCTTTTGGGACACTGAAGCTTTCTTT; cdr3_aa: CASSFWDTEAFF
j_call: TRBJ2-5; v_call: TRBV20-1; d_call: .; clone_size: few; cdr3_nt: TGCAGTGCCCCGGAGACTATAAAAGAGACCCAGTACTTC; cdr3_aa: CSAPETIKETQYF
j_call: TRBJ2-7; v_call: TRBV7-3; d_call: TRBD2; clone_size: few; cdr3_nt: TGTGCCAGCAGCTCCCTAGCGGGACCTGTCTACGAGCAGTACTTC; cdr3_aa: CASSSLAGPVYEQYF
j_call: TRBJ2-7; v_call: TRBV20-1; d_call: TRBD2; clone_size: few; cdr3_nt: TGCAGTGCTCCCCGGACTAGAGACGAGCAGTACTTC; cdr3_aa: CSAPRTRDEQYF
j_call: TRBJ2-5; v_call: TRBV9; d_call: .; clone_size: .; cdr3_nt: TGTGCCAGCAGCGTAGGAGACAGCTTAGAGACCCAGTACTTC; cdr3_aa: CASSVGDSLETQYF
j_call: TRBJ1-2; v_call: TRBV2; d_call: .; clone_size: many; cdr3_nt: TGTGCCAGCAGTCCTACGACAGATATTGGCTACACCTTC; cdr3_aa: CASSPTTDIGYTF
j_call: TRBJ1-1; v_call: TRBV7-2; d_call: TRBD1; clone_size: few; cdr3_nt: TGTGCCAGCAGCCAAGACCAACAGGGGAAAGCTTTCTTT; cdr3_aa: CASSQDQQGKAFF
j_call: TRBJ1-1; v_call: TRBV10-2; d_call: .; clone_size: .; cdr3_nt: TGCGCCAGCAGCAGGGGAGAGTCTGAAGCTTTCTTT; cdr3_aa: CASSRGESEAFF
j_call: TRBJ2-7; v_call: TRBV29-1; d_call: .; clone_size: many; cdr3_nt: TGCAGCGTTGAAAATGGAGGAGACTACGAGCAGTACTTC; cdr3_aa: CSVENGGDYEQYF
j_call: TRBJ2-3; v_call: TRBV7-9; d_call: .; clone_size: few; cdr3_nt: TGTGCCAGCAGCTTGGACGATACGCAGTATTTT; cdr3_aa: CASSLDDTQYF
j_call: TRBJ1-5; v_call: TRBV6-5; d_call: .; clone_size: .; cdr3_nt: TGTGCCAGCAGTCCAACCAGCAATCAGCCCCAGCATTTT; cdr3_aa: CASSPTSNQPQHF
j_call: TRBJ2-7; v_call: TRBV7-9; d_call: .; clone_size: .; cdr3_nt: TGTGCCAGCAGCCCCCAAGGTGGCGGGTACACGGCCTACGAGCAGTACTTC; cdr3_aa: CASSPQGGGYTAYEQYF
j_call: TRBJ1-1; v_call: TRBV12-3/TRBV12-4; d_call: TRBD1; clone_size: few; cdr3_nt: TGTGCCAGCAGCCCTAAGGTAACAGGGACAGGTTTAACTGAAGCTTTCTTT; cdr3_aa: CASSPKVTGTGLTEAFF
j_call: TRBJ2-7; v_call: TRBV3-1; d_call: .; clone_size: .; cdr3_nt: TGTGCCAGCAGCCAAAGGACGGGTCCCTTGGGCGAGCAGTACTTC; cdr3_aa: CASSQRTGPLGEQYF
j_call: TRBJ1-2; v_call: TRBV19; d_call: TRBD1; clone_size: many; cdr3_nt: TGTGCCAGTAGCCCGGACAGGTCCTATGGCTACACCTTC; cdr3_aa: CASSPDRSYGYTF
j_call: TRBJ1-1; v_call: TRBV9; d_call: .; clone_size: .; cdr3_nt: TGTGCCAGCTCACCACCGCTGGACACGAACACTGAAGCTTTCTTT; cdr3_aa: CASSPPLDTNTEAFF
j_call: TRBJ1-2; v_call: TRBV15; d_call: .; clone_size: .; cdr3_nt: TGTGCCACCAGCAGGAACAGGGCTCTCGGAAACACCTTC; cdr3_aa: CATSRNRALGNTF
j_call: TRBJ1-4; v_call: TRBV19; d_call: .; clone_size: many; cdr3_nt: TGTGCCAGTAGCCCTCTCTCGGTTGAAAAACTGTTTTTT; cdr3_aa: CASSPLSVEKLFF
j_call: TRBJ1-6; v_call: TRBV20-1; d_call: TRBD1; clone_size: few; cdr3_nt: TGCAGTGCCCCCACCGCCGACAGGGTTAGTTCACCCCTCCACTTT; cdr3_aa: CSAPTADRVSSPLHF
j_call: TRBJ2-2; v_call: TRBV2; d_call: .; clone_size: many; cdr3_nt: TGTGCCAGCAGTGAGGCCCACACCGGGGAGCTGTTTTTT; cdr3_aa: CASSEAHTGELFF
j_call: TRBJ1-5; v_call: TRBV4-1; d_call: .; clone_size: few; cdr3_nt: TGCGCCAGCAGCCAAGCTTCGACAGATTATAGCAATCAGCCCCAGCATTTT; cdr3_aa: CASSQASTDYSNQPQHF
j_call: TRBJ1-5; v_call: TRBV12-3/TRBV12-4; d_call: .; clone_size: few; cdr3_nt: TGTGCCAGCAGTTTCTCCAGAGATCAGCCCCAGCATTTT; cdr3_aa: CASSFSRDQPQHF
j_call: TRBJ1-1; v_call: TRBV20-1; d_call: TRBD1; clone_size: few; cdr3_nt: TGCAGTGCCACAGACAGGGTTCGCACTGAAGCTTTCTTT; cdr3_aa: CSATDRVRTEAFF
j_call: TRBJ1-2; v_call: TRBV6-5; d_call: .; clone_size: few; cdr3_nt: TGTGCCAGCAGTTACTCTGGGGAACACTATGGCTACACCTTC; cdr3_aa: CASSYSGEHYGYTF
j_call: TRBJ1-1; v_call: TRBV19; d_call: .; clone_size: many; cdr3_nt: TGTGCCAGTAGCCCCCAAACCGGATCCGAAGCTTTCTTT; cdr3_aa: CASSPQTGSEAFF
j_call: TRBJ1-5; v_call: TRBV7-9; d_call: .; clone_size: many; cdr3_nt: TGTGCCAGCAGCTTAGGGGCAGTAAATCAGCCCCAGCATTTT; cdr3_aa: CASSLGAVNQPQHF
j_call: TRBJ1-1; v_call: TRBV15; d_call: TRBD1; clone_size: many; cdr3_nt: TGTGCCACCGATAGGACAGGGGATACTGAAGCTTTCTTT; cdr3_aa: CATDRTGDTEAFF
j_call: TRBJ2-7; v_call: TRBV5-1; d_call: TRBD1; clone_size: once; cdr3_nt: TGCGCCAGCAGCGCCGGGACAGGGGACGAGCAGTGCTTC; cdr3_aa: CASSAGTGDEQCF
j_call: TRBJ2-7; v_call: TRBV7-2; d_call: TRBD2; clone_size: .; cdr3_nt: TGTGCCAGCAGCCAAGCTGGTACTAGCGGGGATTACGAGCAGTACTTC; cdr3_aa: CASSQAGTSGDYEQYF
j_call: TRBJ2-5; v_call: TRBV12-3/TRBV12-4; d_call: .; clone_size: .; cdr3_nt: TGTGCCAGCAGTTCGCGTCAGGTCGGAGAGACCCAGTACTTC; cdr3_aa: CASSSRQVGETQYF
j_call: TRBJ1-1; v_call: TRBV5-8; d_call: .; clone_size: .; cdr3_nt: TGTGCCAGCAGCTTGGAGGGGAACGCTGAAGCTTTCTTT; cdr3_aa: CASSLEGNAEAFF
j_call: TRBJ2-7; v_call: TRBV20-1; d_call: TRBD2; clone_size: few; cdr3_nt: TGCAGTGCTCCATGGACTAGCGGCTCCTACGAGCAGTACTTC; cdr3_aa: CSAPWTSGSYEQYF